These 8 T cell receptor beta chains were all obtained from the same sample, sequenced in a study of human T cells and chemical hapten exposure. The sample's time point: patch test 1, 2 weeks after DPC sensitization. Treatment indicated: therapeutic diphenylcyclopropenone sensitization with weekly scalp DPC. TCRdb re-called the RACE reads with MiXCR, one entry per CDR3 protein. This table holds roughly 190,000 distinct CDR3 sequences, approximately 20% found once. This specimen was whole blood, taken in connection with sensitization to the hapten diphenylcyclopropenone (DPC). Source of these receptors: a woman in her forties or fifties with alopecia areata. Some clones in this sample may be carry-over from other donors' samples.

This clonotype was seen more than once but under ten times. This sequence joins TRBV9 and TRBJ2-1; D not certain. The CDR3 length is 12 residues. The germline V and J ends were trimmed by 4 bases and 8 bases, with 10 bases remaining between them. In germline, CDR1 is SGDLS, CDR2 YYNGEE. CDR3 DNA sequence: TGTGCCAGCAGCCTAATACGCGATGAGCAGTTCTTC. Translated: CASSLIRDEQFF.

The chain links TRBV5-4 to TRBJ2-7; no clear D. V gave up 2 bases and J gave up 0 bases, with 9 bases separating them. Germline V lookup: CDR1 SGHNT, CDR2 YYREEE (reference sequence). There are 14 residues in the CDR3. The CDR3 DNA reads as TGTGCCAGCAGCTTCGAACTGAGCTCCTACGAGCAGTACTTC. Its translation is CASSFELSSYEQYF.

This chain links TRBV5-5 with TRBJ2-7; 9 bases map to TRBD2. The V gene's germline CDR1 is SGHKS and CDR2 YYEKEE (reference sequence). The V gene end was trimmed by 8 bases and the J gene end by 4 bases; junction bases not matched to a gene: 10. The CDR3 is made up of 14 amino acids. Here the CDR3 DNA reads TGTGCCAGTGAACCCGGGACTAGCAGATACGAGCAGTACTTC. Translated: CASEPGTSRYEQYF.

This clonotype has a handful of counts. The rearrangement uses TRBV2 and TRBJ1-1; D is undetermined. The CDR3 is made up of 14 amino acids. The germline gives CDR1 SNHLY, CDR2 FYNNEI. Trimming cost V 4 bases and J 9 bases, with 18 bases left between them. CDR3 region: CASSGTAGSAKAFF. The CDR3 coding sequence is TGTGCCAGCAGTGGGACGGCTGGCTCTGCGAAAGCTTTCTTT.

This chain uses TRBV9 with TRBJ2-1; TRBD2 matches 10 bases. With V trimmed by 0 bases and J by 9 bases, 6 bases remained unmatched. This CDR3 spans 15 amino acids. Germline lookup yields CDR1 SGDLS and CDR2 YYNGEE. CDR3 sequence (DNA): TGTGCCAGCAGCGTAGTGACAGGGACTAGCGCTGAGCAGTTCTTC. It codes for CASSVVTGTSAEQFF.

A note on this clonotype: A much more abundant neighbour one base away suggests this may be a read error. The V gene is TRBV7-8, the J gene TRBJ2-2, with D hard to call. This CDR3 has 14 residues. Germline values: CDR1 SGHVS, CDR2 FQNEAQ. CDR3 amino acids: CAGRTDLNTGELFF. In DNA form, the CDR3 reads TGTGCCGGCAGGACGGACCTCAACACCGGGGAGCTGTTTTTT.

This clonotype was counted only a few times. The chain carries TRBV30 and TRBJ2-7, with TRBD1 matching over 7 bases. This CDR3 comprises 12 residues. The germline gives CDR1 GTSNPN, CDR2 SVGIG (reference sequence). J lost 5 bases, V lost 5 bases, and 6 bases had no gene match. The CDR3 bases are TGTGCCTGGTCCCAGGGGGACGACGAGCAGTACTTC. It codes for CAWSQGDDEQYF. Full variable domain (outside the CDR3, taken from reference TRBV30 and TRBJ2-7): SQTIHQWPATLVQPVGSPLSLECTVEGTSNPNLYWYRQAAGRGLQLLFYSVGIGQISSEVPQNLSASRPQDRQFILSSKKLLLSDSGFYLCAWSQGDDEQYFGPGTRLTVT.

This clonotype was seen repeatedly, ten times or more. The CDR3 region has the DNA TGTGCCACCAGTGGGGGGCCCAACAATGAGCAGTTCTTC. It codes for CATSGGPNNEQFF. The chain couples TRBV15 to TRBJ2-1, with D tentatively TRBD1 or TRBD2 (6 bases each). CDR1 is LNHNV, CDR2 YYDKDF, per germline (reference sequence). CDR3 size: 13 residues. Trimming cost V 6 bases and J 5 bases, with 11 bases left between them.